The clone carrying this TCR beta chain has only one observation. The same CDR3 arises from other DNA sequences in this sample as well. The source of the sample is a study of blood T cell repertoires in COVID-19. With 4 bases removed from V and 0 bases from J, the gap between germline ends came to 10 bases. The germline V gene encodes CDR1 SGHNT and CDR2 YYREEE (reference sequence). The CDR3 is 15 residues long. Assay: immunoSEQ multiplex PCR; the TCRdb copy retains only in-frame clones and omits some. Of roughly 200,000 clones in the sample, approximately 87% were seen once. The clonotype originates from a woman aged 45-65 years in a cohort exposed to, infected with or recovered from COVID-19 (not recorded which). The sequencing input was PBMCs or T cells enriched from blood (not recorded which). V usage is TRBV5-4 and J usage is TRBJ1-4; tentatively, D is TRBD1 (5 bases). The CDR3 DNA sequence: TGTGCCAGCAGCCCCACAGGTGCAACTAATGAAAAACTGTTTTTT. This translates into CASSPTGATNEKLFF.